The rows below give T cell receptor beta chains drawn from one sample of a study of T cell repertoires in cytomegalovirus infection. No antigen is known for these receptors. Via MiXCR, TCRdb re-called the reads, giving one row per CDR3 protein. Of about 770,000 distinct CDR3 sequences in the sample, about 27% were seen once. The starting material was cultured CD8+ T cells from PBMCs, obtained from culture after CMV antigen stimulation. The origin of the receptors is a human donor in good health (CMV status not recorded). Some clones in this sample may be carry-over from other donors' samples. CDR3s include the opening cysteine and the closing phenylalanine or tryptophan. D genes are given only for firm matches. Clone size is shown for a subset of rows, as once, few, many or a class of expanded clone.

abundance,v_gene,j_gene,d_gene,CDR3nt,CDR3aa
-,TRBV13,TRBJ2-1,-,TGTGCCAGCAGCTTAGGCCGAATCCCCGGGAAGGGGCAGTTCTTC,CASSLGRIPGKGQFF
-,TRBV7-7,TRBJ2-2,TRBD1,TGTGCTAGCAGTTTCGGGACAGACGACACCGGGGAGCTGTTTTTT,CASSFGTDDTGELFF
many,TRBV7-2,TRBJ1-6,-,TGTGCCAGCAGCTCCAGGGACGCAAATTCACCCCTCCACTTT,CASSSRDANSPLHF
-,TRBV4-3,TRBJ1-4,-,TGCGCCAGCAGCCAAACCCGGGGCCCTAATGAAAAACTGTTTTTT,CASSQTRGPNEKLFF
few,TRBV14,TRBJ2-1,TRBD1,TGTGCCAGCAGCCGTGGACAGGGGCGGTTAGAGCAGTTCTTC,CASSRGQGRLEQFF
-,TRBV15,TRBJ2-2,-,TGTGCCACCAGCAGAGATTTCCTGGCAGTTAACACCGGGGAGCTGTTTTTT,CATSRDFLAVNTGELFF
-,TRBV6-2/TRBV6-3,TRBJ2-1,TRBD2,TGTGCCAGCAGCCGGTTCGCTCCGGGACTATCCCACAATGAGCAGTTCTTC,CASSRFAPGLSHNEQFF
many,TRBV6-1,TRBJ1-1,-,TGTGCCAGCAGTGAATTTAGGTTTCCGAACACTGAAGCTTTCTTT,CASSEFRFPNTEAFF
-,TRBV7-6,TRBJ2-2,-,TGTGCTAGCAGCCCCACGGACAGAAACACCGGGGAGCTGTTTTTT,CASSPTDRNTGELFF
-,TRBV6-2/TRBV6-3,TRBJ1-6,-,TGTGCCAGCGTTGGGGCGGGGTCCTACTATAATTCACCCCTCCACTTT,CASVGAGSYYNSPLHF
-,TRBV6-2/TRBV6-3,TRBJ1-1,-,TGTGCCAGCAGTTACCCGGAACAGGGAAGCGGAAACACTGAAGCTTTCTTT,CASSYPEQGSGNTEAFF
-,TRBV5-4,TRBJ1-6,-,TGTGCCGGCAGCTTTAAGTACACCCGATATTATAATTCACCCCTCCACTTT,CAGSFKYTRYYNSPLHF
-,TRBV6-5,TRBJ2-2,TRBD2,TGTGCCAGCAGTTACTCGCGCACTAGCGAAACCGGGGAGCTGTTTTTT,CASSYSRTSETGELFF
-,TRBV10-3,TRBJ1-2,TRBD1,TGTGCTCACATGAGGACAGGGTATGGCACAGCGGGTGGCTACACCTTC,CAHMRTGYGTAGGYTF
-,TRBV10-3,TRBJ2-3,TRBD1,TGTGCCATCAGTGAGTCACAGGGGGCAATAGATACGCAGTATTTT,CAISESQGAIDTQYF
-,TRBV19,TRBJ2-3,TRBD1,TGTGCCAGTAGTATCGGCAGGGGGCTCACAGATACGCAGTATTTT,CASSIGRGLTDTQYF
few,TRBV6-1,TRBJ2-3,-,TGTGCCAGCAGGGCCCGGGACGGGGCAAGGGATACGCAGTATTTT,CASRARDGARDTQYF
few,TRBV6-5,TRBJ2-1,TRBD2,TGTGCCAGCAGTTACTCTGTGCGGGGGGACAATGAGCAGTTCTTC,CASSYSVRGDNEQFF
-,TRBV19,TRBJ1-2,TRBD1,TGTGCCAGTACCCCTCGGTGGACAGGGTTGGATGGCTACACCTTC,CASTPRWTGLDGYTF
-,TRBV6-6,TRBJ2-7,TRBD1,TGTGCCAGCAGTTACGCTCCGGGACAGGGGCCCTACGAGCAGTACTTC,CASSYAPGQGPYEQYF
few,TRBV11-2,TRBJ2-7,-,TGTGCCAGCAGCTTAGTCTCAGGGAGATCCTACGAGCAGTACTTC,CASSLVSGRSYEQYF
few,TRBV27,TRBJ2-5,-,TGTGCCAGCAGTTCGCGGACAGCCGGGGAAGAGACCCAGTACTTC,CASSSRTAGEETQYF
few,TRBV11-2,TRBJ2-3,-,TGTGCCAGCAAGAGGGGTGGACGACTCACAGATACGCAGTATTTT,CASKRGGRLTDTQYF
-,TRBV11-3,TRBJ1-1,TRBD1,TGTGCCAGCAGCTTAGGGTCAGGGGGCATAGCTTTCTTT,CASSLGSGGIAFF
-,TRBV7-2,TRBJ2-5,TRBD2,TGTGCCAGCAGCACCACGGGGGGGTCTATCCAAGAGACCCAGTACTTC,CASSTTGGSIQETQYF
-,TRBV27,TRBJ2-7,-,TGTGCCAGCAGCTATGGGGACCCCCGCCTCTACGAGCAGTACTTC,CASSYGDPRLYEQYF
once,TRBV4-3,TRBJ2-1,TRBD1,TGCGCCAGCAGCCGCGGGGACAGGGCCTCCTACAATGAGCAGTTCTTC,CASSRGDRASYNEQFF
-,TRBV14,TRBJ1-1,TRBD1,TGTGCCAGCAGCCAAGAAAGTGACAGGGGGTGGAACACTGAAGCTTTCTTT,CASSQESDRGWNTEAFF
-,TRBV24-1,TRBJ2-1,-,TGTGCCACCAGTGATTCCCGGCCGGTTGAGCAGTTCTTC,CATSDSRPVEQFF
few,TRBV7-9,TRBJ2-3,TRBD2,TGTGCCAGCAGCCCCACCTATAGCGGGATTAGTTCCTATACGCAGTATTTT,CASSPTYSGISSYTQYF
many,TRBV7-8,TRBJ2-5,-,TGTGCCAGCAGCCTTATAGAGACCCAGTACTTC,CASSLIETQYF
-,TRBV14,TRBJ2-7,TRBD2,TGTGCCAGCAGCCAACTGAGGGAGGGAAGAGGCGAGCAGTACTTC,CASSQLREGRGEQYF
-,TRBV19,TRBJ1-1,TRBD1,TGTGCCAGTAGTAATGGACAGGCCACTGAAGCTTTCTTT,CASSNGQATEAFF
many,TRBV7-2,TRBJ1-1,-,TGTGCCAGCAGCTCTCTGGTAGGGTACACTGAAGCTTTCTTT,CASSSLVGYTEAFF
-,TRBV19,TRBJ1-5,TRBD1,TGTGCCAGTAGTAGCCGAGGGCCGGGCAGGGGGGTTCAGCCCCAGCATTTT,CASSSRGPGRGVQPQHF
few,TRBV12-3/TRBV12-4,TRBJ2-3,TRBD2,TGTGCCAGCAGTTTTCAATGGACTAGCGGGGAATTTACAGATACGCAGTATTTT,CASSFQWTSGEFTDTQYF
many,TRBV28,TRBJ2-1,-,TGTGCCAGCAGTTTAGGAGAAGGAGGCGGTTACAATGAGCAGTTCTTC,CASSLGEGGGYNEQFF
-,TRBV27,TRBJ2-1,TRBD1,TGTGCCAGCAGTCCCGGACAGGGGGCGGCTGAGCAGTTCTTC,CASSPGQGAAEQFF
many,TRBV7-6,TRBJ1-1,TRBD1,TGTGCCAGCAGCTTAGGGACAGGGATGCACACTGAAGCTTTCTTT,CASSLGTGMHTEAFF
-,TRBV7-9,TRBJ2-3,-,TGTGCCAGCAGCTTTCTCTCAACCGAGGTCCGATCAGATACGCAGTATTTT,CASSFLSTEVRSDTQYF
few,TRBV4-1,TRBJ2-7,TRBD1,TGCGCCAGCAGCCAAGAGACAGGGGGCACCTACGAGCAGTACTTC,CASSQETGGTYEQYF
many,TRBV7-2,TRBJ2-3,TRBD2,TGTGCCAGCAGCGTAGTACCCGTTAGCGGGGGGTTTAAAGATACGCAGTATTTT,CASSVVPVSGGFKDTQYF
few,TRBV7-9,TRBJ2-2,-,TGTGCCAGCAGCTTACCTTCGACCTCAACCGGGGAGCTGTTTTTT,CASSLPSTSTGELFF
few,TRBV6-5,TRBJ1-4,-,TGTGCCAGCAGTTACGGGTCAGGTCGGGAACTGTTTTTT,CASSYGSGRELFF
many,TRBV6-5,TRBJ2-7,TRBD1,TGTGCCAGCAGCCTCGGGACAGCGGACGAGCAGTACTTC,CASSLGTADEQYF
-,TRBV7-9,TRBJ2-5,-,TGTGCCAGCAGCATCAGGGACCAAGAGACCCAGTACTTC,CASSIRDQETQYF
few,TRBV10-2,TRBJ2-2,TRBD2,TGCGCCAGCAGTGATCTAGCGGGGGGTAACACCGGGGAGCTGTTTTTT,CASSDLAGGNTGELFF
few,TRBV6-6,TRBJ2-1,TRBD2,TGTGCCAGCAGTTACCCCGAACTAGCGGGGGGGCCCGTCAGCATGGTAAAGGTCAATGAGCAGTTCTTC,CASSYPELAGGPVSMVKVNEQFF
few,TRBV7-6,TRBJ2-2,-,TGTGCCAGCAGCCGCAAGGGGGAGAACACCGGGGAGCTGTTTTTT,CASSRKGENTGELFF
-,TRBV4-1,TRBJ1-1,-,TGCGCCAGCAGCCAAGATCAAGTCGAAGCAGGCCCGACTGAAGCTTTCTTT,CASSQDQVEAGPTEAFF
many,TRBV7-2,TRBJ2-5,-,TGTGCCAGCAGCTTCAGGGGACTTGGGCCGTACTTC,CASSFRGLGPYF
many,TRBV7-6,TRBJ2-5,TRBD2,TGTGCCAGCAGCTTAGTACTAGCGGGGAAGCAGGAGACCCAGTACTTC,CASSLVLAGKQETQYF